What follows is one TCR beta chain and its context. Study processing details: Reference gene primer amplification yielded estimated nucleated cell counts. TCRdb keeps only in-frame clones here, not all; method: immunoSEQ multiplex PCR. V and J calls and clone size are given by that table; D and trimming were obtained from the DNA. Of over 200,000 clones in the sample, 85% to 90% were seen once. The record originates from a study of blood T cell repertoires in COVID-19. Study context: There were acute and convalescent COVID-19 samples, and they came from the United States, Italy and Spain. In each case, the material was cDNA or gDNA derived from T cells, B-cell-depleted T cells, or PBMCs.

CDR3 length: 12 amino acids. With 10 bases clipped from V and 7 bases from J, the junction kept 7 bases outside the gene matches. Germline CDR1 ENHRY, CDR2 SYGVKD. The sequenced material came from peripheral blood. This sequence originates from a woman aged 55 to 70 with acute or convalescent COVID-19. The rearrangement uses TRBV10-3 and TRBJ1-1, with 9 bases matching TRBD1. The CDR3 DNA follows: TGTGCCACCAGCACAGGGGGCCTTGAAGCTTTCTTT. Protein sequence: CATSTGGLEAFF.